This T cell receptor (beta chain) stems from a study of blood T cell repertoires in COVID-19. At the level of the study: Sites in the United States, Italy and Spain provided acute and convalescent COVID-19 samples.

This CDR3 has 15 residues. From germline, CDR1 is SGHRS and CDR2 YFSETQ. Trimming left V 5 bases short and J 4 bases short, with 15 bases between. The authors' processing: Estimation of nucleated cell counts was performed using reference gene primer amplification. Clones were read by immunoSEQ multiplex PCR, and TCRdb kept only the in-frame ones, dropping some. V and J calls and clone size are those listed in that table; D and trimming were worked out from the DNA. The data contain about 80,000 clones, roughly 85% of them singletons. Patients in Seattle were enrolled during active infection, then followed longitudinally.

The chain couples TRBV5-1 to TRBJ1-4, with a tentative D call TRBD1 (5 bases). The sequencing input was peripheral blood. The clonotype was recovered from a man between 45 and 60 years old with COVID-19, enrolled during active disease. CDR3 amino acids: CASRRSGGGNEKLFF. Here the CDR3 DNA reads TGCGCCAGCAGGCGGTCGGGGGGTGGTAATGAAAAACTGTTTTTT.